This record looks at one TCR beta chain sequence and its context. The V gene end was trimmed by 8 bases and the J gene end by 4 bases; junction bases not matched to a gene: 8. CDR3 length: 15 amino acids. Germline-derived CDR1 and CDR2 are GTSNPN and SVGIG (reference sequence). Profiling relied on immunoSEQ multiplex PCR, and the TCRdb table lists in-frame clones only, not all of them. The sample has some 67,000 clones; 95% to 98% are singletons. The sample is drawn from a study of technical replicates of blood from a few donors. The genes are TRBV30 and TRBJ2-1, with 13 bases aligning to TRBD2. This clonotype was obtained from a human donor in good health. The sequenced sample consisted of T cells isolated from PBMCs. The CDR3, as DNA: TGTGCCCTCGGGACTAGCGGGGCCACTTACAATGAGCAGTTCTTC. Its translation is CALGTSGATYNEQFF.